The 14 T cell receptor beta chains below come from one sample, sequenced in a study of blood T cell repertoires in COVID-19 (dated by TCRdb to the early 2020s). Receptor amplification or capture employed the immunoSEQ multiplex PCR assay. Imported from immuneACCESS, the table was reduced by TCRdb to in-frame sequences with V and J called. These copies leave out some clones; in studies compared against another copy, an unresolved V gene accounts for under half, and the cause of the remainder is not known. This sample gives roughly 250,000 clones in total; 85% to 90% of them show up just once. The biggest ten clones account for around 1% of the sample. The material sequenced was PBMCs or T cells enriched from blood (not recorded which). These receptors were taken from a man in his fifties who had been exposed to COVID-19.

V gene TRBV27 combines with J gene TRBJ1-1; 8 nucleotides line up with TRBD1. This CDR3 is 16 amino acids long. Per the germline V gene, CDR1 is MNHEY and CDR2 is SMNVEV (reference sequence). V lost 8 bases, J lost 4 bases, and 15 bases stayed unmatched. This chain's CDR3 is CASWGRTGRQGTEAFF. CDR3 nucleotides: TGTGCCAGCTGGGGGCGGACAGGGAGGCAGGGCACTGAAGCTTTCTTT.

CDR3 amino acids: CASSFPPGTGRGGYTF. CDR3 sequence (DNA): TGTGCCAGCAGCTTTCCACCCGGGACAGGGAGAGGTGGCTACACCTTC. The chain has TRBV7-9 and TRBJ1-2; 9 nucleotides line up with TRBD1. The trim removed 3 bases at V and 7 bases at J, leaving 12 bases unmatched. This CDR3 is built from 16 residues. Germline lookup yields CDR1 SEHNR and CDR2 FQNEAQ (reference sequence).

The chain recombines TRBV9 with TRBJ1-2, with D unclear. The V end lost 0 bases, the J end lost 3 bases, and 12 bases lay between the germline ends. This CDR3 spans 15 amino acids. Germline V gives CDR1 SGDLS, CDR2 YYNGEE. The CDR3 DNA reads TGTGCCAGCAGCGTAGCCCCGACGAGGGACTATGGCTACACCTTC. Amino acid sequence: CASSVAPTRDYGYTF. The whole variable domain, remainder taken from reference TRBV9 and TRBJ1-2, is DSGVTQTPKHLITATGQRVTLRCSPRSGDLSVYWYQQSLDQGLQFLIQYYNGEERAKGNILERFSAQQFPDLHSELNLSSLELGDSALYFCASSVAPTRDYGYTFGSGTRLTVV.

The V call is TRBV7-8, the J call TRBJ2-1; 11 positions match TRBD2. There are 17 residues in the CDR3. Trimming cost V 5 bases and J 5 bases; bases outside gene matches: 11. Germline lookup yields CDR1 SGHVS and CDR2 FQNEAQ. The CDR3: CASSLVLGTSGNNEQFF. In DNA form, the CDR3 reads TGTGCCAGCAGCCTAGTTCTCGGGACTAGCGGTAACAATGAGCAGTTCTTC.

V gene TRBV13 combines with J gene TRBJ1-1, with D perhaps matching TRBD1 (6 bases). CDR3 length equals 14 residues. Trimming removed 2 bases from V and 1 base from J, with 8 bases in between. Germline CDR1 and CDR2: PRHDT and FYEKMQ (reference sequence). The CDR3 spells CASSLNRANTEAFF. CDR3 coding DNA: TGTGCCAGCAGCTTAAACAGGGCGAACACTGAAGCTTTCTTT.

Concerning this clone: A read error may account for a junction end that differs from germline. This chain's CDR3 is CASQDQATQYF. In nucleotides, the CDR3 is TGCGCCAGTCAGGATCAAGCGACCCAGTACTTC. This sequence joins TRBV5-1 and TRBJ2-5, with D unresolved. The germline V gene has CDR1 SGHRS and CDR2 YFSETQ. The CDR3 consists of 11 residues.

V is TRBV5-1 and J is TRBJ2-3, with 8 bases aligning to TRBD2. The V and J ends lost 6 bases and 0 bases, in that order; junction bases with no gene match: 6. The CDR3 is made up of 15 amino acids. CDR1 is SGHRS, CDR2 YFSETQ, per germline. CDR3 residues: CASISLAGSTDTQYF. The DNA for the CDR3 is TGCGCCAGCATCTCGTTAGCGGGGAGCACAGATACGCAGTATTTT.

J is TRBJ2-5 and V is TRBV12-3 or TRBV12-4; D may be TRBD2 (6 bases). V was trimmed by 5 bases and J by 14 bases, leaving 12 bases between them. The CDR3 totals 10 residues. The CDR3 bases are TGTGCCAGCAGTAAAGGGAGGATCTACTTC. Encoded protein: CASSKGRIYF.

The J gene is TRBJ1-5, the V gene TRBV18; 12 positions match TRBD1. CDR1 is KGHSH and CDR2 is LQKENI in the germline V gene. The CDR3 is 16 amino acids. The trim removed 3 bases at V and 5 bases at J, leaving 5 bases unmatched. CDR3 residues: CASSPGQGARDQPQHF. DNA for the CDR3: TGTGCCAGCTCACCGGGACAGGGGGCGCGGGATCAGCCCCAGCATTTT. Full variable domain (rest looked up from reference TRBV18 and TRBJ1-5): NAGVMQNPRHLVRRRGQEARLRCSPMKGHSHVYWYRQLPEEGLKFMVYLQKENIIDESGMPKERFSAEFPKEGPSILRIQQVVRGDSAAYFCASSPGQGARDQPQHFGDGTRLSIL.

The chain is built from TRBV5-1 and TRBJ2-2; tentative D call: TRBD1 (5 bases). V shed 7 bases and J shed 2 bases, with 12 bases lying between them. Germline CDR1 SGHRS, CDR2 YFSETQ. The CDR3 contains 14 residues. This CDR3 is CASRSQGNTGELFF. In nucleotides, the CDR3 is TGCGCCAGCCGATCCCAGGGAAACACCGGGGAGCTGTTTTTT.

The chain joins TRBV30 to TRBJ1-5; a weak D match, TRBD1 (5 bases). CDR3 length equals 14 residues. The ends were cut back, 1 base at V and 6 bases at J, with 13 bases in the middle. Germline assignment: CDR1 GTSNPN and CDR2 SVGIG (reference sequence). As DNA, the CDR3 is TGTGCCTGGAGTGGGGGGGGTTTGGGTCAGCCCCAGCATTTT. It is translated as CAWSGGGLGQPQHF.

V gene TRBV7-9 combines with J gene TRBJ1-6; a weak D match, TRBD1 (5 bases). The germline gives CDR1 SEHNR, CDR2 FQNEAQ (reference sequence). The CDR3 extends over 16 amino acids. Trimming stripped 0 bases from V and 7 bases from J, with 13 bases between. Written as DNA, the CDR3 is TGTGCCAGCAGCTTAGCGATAGGGGCGGTAAATTCACCCCTCCACTTT. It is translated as CASSLAIGAVNSPLHF. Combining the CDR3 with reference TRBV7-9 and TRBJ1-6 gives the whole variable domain DTGVSQNPRHKITKRGQNVTFRCDPISEHNRLYWYRQTLGQGPEFLTYFQNEAQLEKSRLLSDRFSAERPKGSFSTLEIQRTEQGDSAMYLCASSLAIGAVNSPLHFGNGTRLTVT.

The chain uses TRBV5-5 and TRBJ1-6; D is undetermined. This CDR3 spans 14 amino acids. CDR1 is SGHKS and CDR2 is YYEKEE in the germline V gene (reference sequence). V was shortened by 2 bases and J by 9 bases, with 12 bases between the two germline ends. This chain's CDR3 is CASSLATGGSPLHF. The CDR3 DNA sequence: TGTGCCAGCAGCTTAGCGACTGGCGGTTCACCCCTCCACTTT.

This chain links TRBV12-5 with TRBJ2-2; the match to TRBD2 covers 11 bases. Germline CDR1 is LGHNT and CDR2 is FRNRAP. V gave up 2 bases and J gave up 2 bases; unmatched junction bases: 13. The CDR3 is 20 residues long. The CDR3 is CASGLNSPTSGSRNTGELFF. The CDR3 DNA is TGTGCTAGTGGTTTGAATTCTCCAACTAGCGGGAGTCGCAACACCGGGGAGCTGTTTTTT.